The next 17 T cell receptor beta chains were all read from a single sample in a study of blood T cell repertoires in COVID-19. The assay was immunoSEQ multiplex PCR, and TCRdb's table has in-frame clones only and misses some. The top ten hold 25% to 30% of the sample, which has tens of thousands of clones, roughly 80% seen once. Sequenced material: peripheral blood. The receptors stem from a human donor in a cohort sampled during active COVID-19.

In the case of this clone: Different DNA sequences within this sample yield the same CDR3. The chain carries TRBV7-9 and TRBJ1-3; D unclear. This CDR3 is built from 13 residues. Germline V gives CDR1 SEHNR, CDR2 FQNEAQ (reference sequence). V lost 1 base and J lost 4, with 5 bases in between. CDR3 protein: CASSLGQGNTIYF. Here the CDR3 DNA reads TGTGCCAGCAGCTTAGGTCAAGGAAACACCATATATTTT.

The CDR3 DNA reads as TGTGCCACCTCCCAAAAAAAAACGGGTATCGGGCCGGGACAGAGTGGCGAGCAGTACTTC. This translates into CATSQKKTGIGPGQSGEQYF. The chain links TRBV28 to TRBJ2-7, with 7 bases identical to TRBD1. Per germline, CDR1 MDHEN and CDR2 SYDVKM. The length of the CDR3 is 20 residues. Trimming at V came to 10 bases and at J to 6 bases, leaving 33 bases not matched to a gene.

V usage is TRBV3-1 (or the pseudogene TRBV3-2) and J usage is TRBJ1-1; perhaps TRBD1 as D (6 bases). The germline V gene has CDR1 LGHDT and CDR2 YNNKEL (reference sequence). V lost 7 bases, J lost 4 bases, and 10 bases lay in between. This CDR3 is built from 12 residues. The CDR3 coding sequence is TGTGCCAGCAACAGGGAGGGCACTGAAGCTTTCTTT. Translated, it gives CASNREGTEAFF.

The rearrangement joins TRBV29-1 to TRBJ1-2; D might be TRBD1 (5 bases). Trimming left V 4 bases short and J 7 bases short, with 10 bases between. The CDR3 contains 11 residues. Germline CDR1 is SQVTM and CDR2 is ANQGSEA. Here the CDR3 reads CSVVSGVGYTF. Here the CDR3 DNA reads TGCAGCGTTGTATCGGGGGTTGGCTACACCTTC.

The chain combines TRBV5-4 with TRBJ2-5; 9 bases map to TRBD2. With 7 bases clipped from V and 1 base from J, the junction kept 5 bases outside the gene matches. This CDR3 is 14 amino acids long. Looked up from germline, CDR1 is SGHNT and CDR2 is YYREEE (reference sequence). For the CDR3, the DNA is TGTGCCAGCGGGGGAGCGGGGGGCCAAGAGACCCAGTACTTC. As protein: CASGGAGGQETQYF.

The chain uses TRBV7-8 and TRBJ2-7; D may be TRBD1 (6 bases). The CDR3 sequence is 13 residues long. Germline values: CDR1 SGHVS, CDR2 FQNEAQ. With 4 bases removed from V and 5 bases from J, the gap between germline ends came to 12 bases. The CDR3 DNA follows: TGTGCCAGCAGCTACCGACAGGCCCACGAGCAGTACTTC. This gives the protein CASSYRQAHEQYF.

This chain uses TRBV10-2 with TRBJ1-5; the D is unclear. Germline V gene data show CDR1 as WSHSY and CDR2 as SAAADI. V lost 7 bases and J lost 0, with 7 bases in between. The CDR3 length is 13 residues. CDR3 in amino acids: CASKANSNQPQHF. The CDR3 DNA is TGCGCCAGCAAAGCTAATAGCAATCAGCCCCAGCATTTT.

This rearrangement joins TRBV11-3 to TRBJ1-1; TRBD1 might be the D (6 bases). The CDR3 runs to 14 residues. Germline CDR1 SGHNT, CDR2 YENEEA. V was pared by 5 bases and J by 3 bases, with 13 bases between. CDR3 region: CASSPGGLDTEAFF. The CDR3 DNA is TGTGCCAGCAGCCCTGGGGGCTTGGACACTGAAGCTTTCTTT.

The chain is built from TRBV7-2 and TRBJ2-2; a possible D gene is TRBD2 (7 bases). Germline assignment: CDR1 SGHTA and CDR2 FQGNSA. This CDR3 has 14 residues. V lost 5 bases and J lost 7, with 14 bases in between. CDR3 nucleotides: TGTGCCAGCAGCAGGGGGGGCTTTGGCGGGGAGCTGTTTTTT. Translation gives CASSRGGFGGELFF.

The V gene is TRBV6-1, the J gene TRBJ1-2, with a possible D match to TRBD1 (6 bases). Germline-derived CDR1 and CDR2 are MNHNS and SASEGT. V lost 2 bases and J lost 4, with 17 bases in between. The CDR3 loop spans 16 amino acids. CDR3 loop: CASSEQPGQTSYGYTF. The CDR3 nucleotides are TGTGCCAGCAGTGAACAACCGGGACAAACCTCCTATGGCTACACCTTC.

This clone was found once. This rearrangement joins TRBV27 to TRBJ2-7, with 9 bases matching TRBD1. Trimming at V came to 4 bases and at J to 3 bases, leaving 1 base not matched to a gene. CDR3 length: 13 residues. CDR1 is MNHEY, CDR2 SMNVEV, per germline (reference sequence). DNA for the CDR3: TGTGCCAGCAGTTGGGGACAGGGCTACGAGCAGTACTTC. Translated, it gives CASSWGQGYEQYF.

The V call is TRBV5-1, the J call TRBJ2-6; 8 nucleotides match TRBD1. The germline V gene encodes CDR1 SGHRS and CDR2 YFSETQ. J lost 0 bases, V lost 3 bases, and 5 bases had no gene match. The CDR3 contains 17 residues. The CDR3 bases are TGCGCCAGCAGCTATCGGGACAGGAGCTCTGGGGCCAACGTCCTGACTTTC. Protein sequence: CASSYRDRSSGANVLTF. The variable domain in full, completed from reference TRBV5-1 and TRBJ2-6, reads KAGVTQTPRYLIKTRGQQVTLSCSPISGHRSVSWYQQTPGQGLQFLFEYFSETQRNKGNFPGRFSGRQFSNSRSEMNVSTLELGDSALYLCASSYRDRSSGANVLTFGAGSRLTVL.

The chain carries TRBV6-1 and TRBJ1-2, with D uncertain. V lost 2 bases and J lost 7, with 14 bases in between. Germline-derived CDR1 and CDR2 are MNHNS and SASEGT. The CDR3 has 14 residues. CDR3 DNA: TGTGCCAGCAGTGAATATTCGGGTTTTTCTGGCTACACCTTC. Protein sequence: CASSEYSGFSGYTF.

The chain recombines TRBV7-2 with TRBJ1-1; D ambiguous. V was cut by 3 bases and J by 4 bases, with 15 bases left in between. The CDR3 is made up of 15 amino acids. Germline-derived CDR1 and CDR2 are SGHTA and FQGNSA. The CDR3 is CASSFLRVKGTEAFF. DNA for the CDR3: TGTGCCAGCAGCTTCCTGCGGGTGAAGGGCACTGAAGCTTTCTTT. Complete variable domain (other parts from reference TRBV7-2 and TRBJ1-1): GAGVSQSPSNKVTEKGKDVELRCDPISGHTALYWYRQSLGQGLEFLIYFQGNSAPDKSGLPSDRFSAERTGGSVSTLTIQRTQQEDSAVYLCASSFLRVKGTEAFFGQGTRLTVV.

The genes are TRBV4-3 and TRBJ2-3; TRBD2 might be the D (6 bases). The V gene's germline CDR1 is LGHNA and CDR2 YSLEER. This CDR3 contains 14 residues. With 0 bases removed from V and 12 bases from J, the gap between germline ends came to 16 bases. The CDR3 bases are TGCGCCAGCAGCCAAGAGGATCGCGGGACCCCCCAGTATTTT. This translates into CASSQEDRGTPQYF.

The chain is built from TRBV29-1 and TRBJ2-3, with 7 nucleotides matching TRBD1. CDR3 size: 14 residues. Germline V lookup: CDR1 SQVTM, CDR2 ANQGSEA. V shed 6 bases and J 3 bases; nucleotides not matched to a gene: 9. DNA of the CDR3: TGCAGCGTGGGTCGACAGGGAAGAACAGATACGCAGTATTTT. Protein sequence: CSVGRQGRTDTQYF.

J is TRBJ2-3 and V is TRBV7-7; 12 bases agree with TRBD2. This CDR3 has 15 amino acids. The V and J ends lost 5 bases and 4 bases, in that order; junction bases with no gene match: 4. Germline CDR1 and CDR2: SSHAT and FNYEAQ (reference sequence). CDR3 coding DNA: TGTGCCAGCAGCCGACTAGCGGGGGCCTCAGATACGCAGTATTTT. Translated: CASSRLAGASDTQYF. Using reference TRBV7-7 and TRBJ2-3 for the parts outside the CDR3, the full variable domain is GAGVSQSPRYKVTKRGQDVTLRCDPISSHATLYWYQQALGQGPEFLTYFNYEAQPDKSGLPSDRFSAERPEGSISTLTIQRTEQRDSAMYRCASSRLAGASDTQYFGPGTRLTVL.